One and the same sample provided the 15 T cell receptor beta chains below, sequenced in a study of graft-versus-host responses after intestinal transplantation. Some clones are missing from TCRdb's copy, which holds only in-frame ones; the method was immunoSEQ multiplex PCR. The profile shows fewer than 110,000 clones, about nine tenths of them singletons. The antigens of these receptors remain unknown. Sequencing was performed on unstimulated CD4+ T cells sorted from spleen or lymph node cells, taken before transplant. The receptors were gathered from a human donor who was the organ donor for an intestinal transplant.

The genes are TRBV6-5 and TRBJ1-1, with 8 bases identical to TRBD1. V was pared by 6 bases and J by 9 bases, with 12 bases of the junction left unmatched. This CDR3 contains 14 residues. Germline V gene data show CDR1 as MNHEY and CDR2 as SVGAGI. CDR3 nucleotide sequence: TGTGCCAGCAGCAATGACAGGGGACTGGCAAAAGCTTTCTTT. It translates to CASSNDRGLAKAFF.

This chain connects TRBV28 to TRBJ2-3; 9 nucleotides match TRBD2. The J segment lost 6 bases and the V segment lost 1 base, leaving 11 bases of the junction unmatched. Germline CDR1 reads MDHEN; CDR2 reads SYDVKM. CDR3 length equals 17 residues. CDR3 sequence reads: CASSLFWASGDADTQYF. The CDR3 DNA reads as TGTGCCAGCAGTTTATTTTGGGCTAGCGGGGACGCGGATACGCAGTATTTT.

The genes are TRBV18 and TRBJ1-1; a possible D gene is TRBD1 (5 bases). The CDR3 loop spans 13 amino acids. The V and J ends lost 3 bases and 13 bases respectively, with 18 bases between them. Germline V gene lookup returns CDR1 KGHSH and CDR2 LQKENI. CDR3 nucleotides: TGTGCCAGCTCACCTACGCATGAACTCGGGGGTTTCTTT. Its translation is CASSPTHELGGFF.

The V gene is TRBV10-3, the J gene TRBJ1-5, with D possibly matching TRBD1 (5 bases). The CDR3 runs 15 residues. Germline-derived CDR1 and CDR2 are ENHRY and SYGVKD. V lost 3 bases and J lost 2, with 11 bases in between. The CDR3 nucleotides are TGTGCCATCAGTGATCAGGACATGGGCAATCAGCCCCAGCATTTT. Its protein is CAISDQDMGNQPQHF.

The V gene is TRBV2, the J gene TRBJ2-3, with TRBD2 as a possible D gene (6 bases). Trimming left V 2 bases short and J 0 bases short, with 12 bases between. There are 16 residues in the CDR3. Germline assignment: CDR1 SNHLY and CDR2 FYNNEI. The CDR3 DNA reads TGTGCCAGCAGTGAATGGGGCGGGATAAGCACAGATACGCAGTATTTT. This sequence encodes CASSEWGGISTDTQYF. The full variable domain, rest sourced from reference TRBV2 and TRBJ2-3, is EPEVTQTPSHQVTQMGQEVILRCVPISNHLYFYWYRQILGQKVEFLVSFYNNEISEKSEIFDDQFSVERPDGSNFTLKIRSTKLEDSAMYFCASSEWGGISTDTQYFGPGTRLTVL.

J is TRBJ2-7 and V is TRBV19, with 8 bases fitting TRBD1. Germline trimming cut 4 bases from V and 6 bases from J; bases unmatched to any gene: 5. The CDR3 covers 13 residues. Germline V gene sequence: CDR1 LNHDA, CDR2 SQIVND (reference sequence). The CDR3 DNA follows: TGTGCCAGTAGTAAGGGACAGGTGCTCGAGCAGTACTTC. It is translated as CASSKGQVLEQYF.

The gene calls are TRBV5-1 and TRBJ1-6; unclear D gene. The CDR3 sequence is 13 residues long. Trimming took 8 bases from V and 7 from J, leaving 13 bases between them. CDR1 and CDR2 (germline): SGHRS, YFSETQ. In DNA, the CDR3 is TGCGCCAGTGAGAAAATTCGGAATTCACCCCTCCACTTT. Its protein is CASEKIRNSPLHF.

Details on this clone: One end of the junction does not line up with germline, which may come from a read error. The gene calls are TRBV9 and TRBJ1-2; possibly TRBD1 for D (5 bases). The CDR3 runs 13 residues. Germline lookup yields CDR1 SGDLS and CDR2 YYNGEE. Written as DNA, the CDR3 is TGTGCCAGCAGCGGGCAGGGCGGCTATGGCCACACCTTC. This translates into CASSGQGGYGHTF.

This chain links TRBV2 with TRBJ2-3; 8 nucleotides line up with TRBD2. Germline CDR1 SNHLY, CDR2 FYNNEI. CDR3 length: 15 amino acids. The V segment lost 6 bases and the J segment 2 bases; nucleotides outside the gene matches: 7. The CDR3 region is CASRPGLGYTDTQYF. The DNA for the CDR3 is TGTGCCAGCAGACCGGGACTAGGATACACAGATACGCAGTATTTT.

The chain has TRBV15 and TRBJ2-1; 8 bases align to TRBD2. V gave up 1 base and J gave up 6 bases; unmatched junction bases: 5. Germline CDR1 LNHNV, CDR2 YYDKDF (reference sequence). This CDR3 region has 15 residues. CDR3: CATSRGGTRANEQFF. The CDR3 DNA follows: TGTGCCACCAGCAGAGGGGGGACTAGGGCCAATGAGCAGTTCTTC.

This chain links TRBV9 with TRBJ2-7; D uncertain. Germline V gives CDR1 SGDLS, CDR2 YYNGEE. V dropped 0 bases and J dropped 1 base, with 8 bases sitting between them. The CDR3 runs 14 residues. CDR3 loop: CASSVGGDSYEQYF. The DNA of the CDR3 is TGTGCCAGCAGCGTAGGTGGAGATTCCTACGAGCAGTACTTC. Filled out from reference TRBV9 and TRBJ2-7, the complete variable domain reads DSGVTQTPKHLITATGQRVTLRCSPRSGDLSVYWYQQSLDQGLQFLIQYYNGEERAKGNILERFSAQQFPDLHSELNLSSLELGDSALYFCASSVGGDSYEQYFGPGTRLTVT.

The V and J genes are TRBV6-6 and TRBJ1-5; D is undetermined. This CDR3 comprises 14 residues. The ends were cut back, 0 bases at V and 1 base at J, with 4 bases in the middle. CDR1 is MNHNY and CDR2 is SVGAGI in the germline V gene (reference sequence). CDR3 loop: CASSYSHSNQPQHF. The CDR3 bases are TGTGCCAGCAGTTACTCCCACAGCAATCAGCCCCAGCATTTT.

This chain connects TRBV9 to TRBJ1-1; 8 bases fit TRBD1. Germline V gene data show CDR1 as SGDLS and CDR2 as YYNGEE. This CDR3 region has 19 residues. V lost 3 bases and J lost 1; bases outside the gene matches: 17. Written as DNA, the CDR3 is TGTGCCAGCAGCGCCCCGCCCTGGCAGGGGGCTATCACGAACACTGAAGCTTTCTTT. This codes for CASSAPPWQGAITNTEAFF.

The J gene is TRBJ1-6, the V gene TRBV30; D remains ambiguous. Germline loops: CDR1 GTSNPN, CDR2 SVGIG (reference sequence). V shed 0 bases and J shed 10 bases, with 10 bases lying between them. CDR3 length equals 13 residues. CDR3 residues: CAWSVAGNSPLHF. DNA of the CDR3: TGTGCCTGGAGTGTGGCAGGAAACTCACCCCTCCACTTT.

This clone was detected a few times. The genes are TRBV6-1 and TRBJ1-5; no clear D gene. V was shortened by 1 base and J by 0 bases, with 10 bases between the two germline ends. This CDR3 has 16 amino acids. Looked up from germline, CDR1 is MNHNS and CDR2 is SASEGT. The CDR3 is CASSEGGIYSNQPQHF. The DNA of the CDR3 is TGTGCCAGCAGTGAAGGCGGGATCTATAGCAATCAGCCCCAGCATTTT.